The 23 T cell receptor beta chains reported below all come from one sample, sequenced in a study of Tregs in tolerant kidney transplant recipients. The nonmyeloablative bone marrow transplants came from related graft donors, with transient mixed chimerism. Assay used: immunoSEQ multiplex PCR; TCRdb lists only in-frame clones, some missing. The table includes tens of thousands of clones, over 75% detected once. Sequenced material: CD4+ T cells from blood (PBMCs), taken 24 months after the transplant. These receptors all stem from a human patient who received a combined kidney and bone marrow transplant. Some T cells may possibly be graft donor cells.

This chain connects TRBV29-1 to TRBJ2-1; TRBD1 is a possible D gene (5 bases). V was shortened by 5 bases and J by 6 bases, with 17 bases between the two germline ends. CDR1 and CDR2 (germline): SQVTM, ANQGSEA. CDR3 size: 14 residues. The DNA for the CDR3 is TGCAGCGTTCTTAGGGGTTTGGTTTTCAATGAGCAGTTCTTC. Protein product: CSVLRGLVFNEQFF.

The CDR3 DNA is TGTGCCAGCAGCGCAACTAGCGGGAGCTCCTACGAGCAGTACTTC. As protein: CASSATSGSSYEQYF. V is TRBV9 and J is TRBJ2-7, with 11 bases matching TRBD2. The length of the CDR3 is 15 residues. V lost 3 bases, J lost 0 bases, and 2 bases stayed unmatched. From germline, CDR1 is SGDLS and CDR2 YYNGEE.

The chain links TRBV30 to TRBJ1-2; tentatively, D is TRBD1 (5 bases). V lost 1 base and J 2 bases, leaving 11 bases between the germline ends. The germline gives CDR1 GTSNPN, CDR2 SVGIG (reference sequence). The CDR3 runs to 14 residues. This chain's CDR3 is CAWSDDGANYGYTF. CDR3 coding DNA: TGTGCCTGGAGTGATGATGGGGCGAACTATGGCTACACCTTC. Full variable domain (rest looked up from reference TRBV30 and TRBJ1-2): SQTIHQWPATLVQPVGSPLSLECTVEGTSNPNLYWYRQAAGRGLQLLFYSVGIGQISSEVPQNLSASRPQDRQFILSSKKLLLSDSGFYLCAWSDDGANYGYTFGSGTRLTVV.

This chain links TRBV10-3 with TRBJ1-5, with a tentative D call TRBD1 (6 bases). V gave up 2 bases and J gave up 6 bases, with 17 bases separating them. The CDR3 runs to 16 residues. Germline lookup yields CDR1 ENHRY and CDR2 SYGVKD. The DNA for the CDR3 is TGTGCCATCAGTGAGCCTGCCGGGACAACGGGTCAGCCCCAGCATTTT. Protein sequence: CAISEPAGTTGQPQHF.

This clone was recorded a few times. The chain joins TRBV10-3 to TRBJ1-2; 9 nucleotides agree with TRBD1. J lost 3 bases, V lost 4 bases, and 3 bases had no gene match. Germline V CDR1 and CDR2: ENHRY, SYGVKD. The CDR3 has 14 residues. In nucleotides, the CDR3 is TGTGCCATCAGTGTGCGACAGGGGGACTATGGCTACACCTTC. Its translation: CAISVRQGDYGYTF.

The chain is built from TRBV7-3 and TRBJ2-7; TRBD2 agrees at 8 bases. The CDR3 loop spans 15 amino acids. Germline CDR1 is SGHTA and CDR2 is FQGTGA. V gave up 10 bases and J gave up 4 bases; unmatched junction bases: 15. The CDR3 reads CATPRFSGGRYEQYF. The CDR3 coding sequence is TGTGCCACCCCCCGATTCTCGGGGGGGCGTTACGAGCAGTACTTC.

Notes on this clone: A junction boundary mismatches the germline segment, possibly from a read error. The chain uses TRBV7-9 and TRBJ1-2, with TRBD1 as a possible D gene (5 bases). Germline CDR1 and CDR2: SEHNR and FQNEAQ (reference sequence). This CDR3 has 14 amino acids. The CDR3 sequence: CASGLGRDNYGYTF. CDR3 in DNA: TGTGCCAGCGGCTTGGGGAGGGACAACTATGGCTACACCTTC. The full variable domain, in which reference TRBV7-9 and TRBJ1-2 provide the parts outside the CDR3, is DTGVSQNPRHKITKRGQNVTFRCDPISEHNRLYWYRQTLGQGPEFLTYFQNEAQLEKSRLLSDRFSAERPKGSFSTLEIQRTEQGDSAMYLCASGLGRDNYGYTFGSGTRLTVV.

The chain is built from TRBV5-8 and TRBJ1-1, with 10 bases identical to TRBD1. This CDR3 region has 18 residues. V shed 0 bases, J shed 4 bases, and the junction held 12 bases outside the gene matches. Germline assignment: CDR1 SGHTS and CDR2 YDEGEE. In DNA, the CDR3 is TGTGCCAGCAGCTTGGGGATATATCTCCGGGACAGGGGCACTGAAGCTTTCTTT. It encodes CASSLGIYLRDRGTEAFF.

The CDR3 coding sequence is TGTGCCAGCAGTTTGCAGGGGGGCAATCAGCCCCAGCATTTT. Translating it yields CASSLQGGNQPQHF. This rearrangement joins TRBV28 to TRBJ1-5, with 7 bases lining up with TRBD1. The CDR3 contains 14 residues. Trimming cost V 3 bases and J 2 bases; bases outside gene matches: 1. Germline V gene sequence: CDR1 MDHEN, CDR2 SYDVKM.

The rearrangement uses TRBV18 and TRBJ2-2, with D perhaps TRBD1 (6 bases). Looked up from germline, CDR1 is KGHSH and CDR2 is LQKENI. This CDR3 has 16 residues. V lost 4 bases and J lost 4, with 16 bases in between. The CDR3 region has the DNA TGTGCCAGCTCACAAGGGACACCATTATCCACCGGGGAGCTGTTTTTT. Amino acids: CASSQGTPLSTGELFF.

The chain is built from TRBV11-3 and TRBJ2-2; 7 positions match TRBD2. J was trimmed by 3 bases and V by 5 bases; bases with no gene match: 6. The CDR3 has 15 residues. CDR1 and CDR2 from the germline V gene are SGHNT and YENEEA. DNA for the CDR3: TGTGCCAGCAGCCCCGGAGGGAGGGACACCGGGGAGCTGTTTTTT. Translated: CASSPGGRDTGELFF.

This clone is a singleton in its sample. V and J are TRBV4-3 and TRBJ2-3; 7 bases match TRBD2. The CDR3 is 19 residues long. J was trimmed by 2 bases and V by 0 bases; bases with no gene match: 14. CDR1 and CDR2 (germline): LGHNA, YSLEER. This CDR3 is CASSQEGPRLAANTDTQYF. The CDR3 DNA follows: TGCGCCAGCAGCCAAGAAGGCCCCAGGCTAGCGGCTAACACAGATACGCAGTATTTT.

The gene calls are TRBV2 and TRBJ1-5, with 9 bases that match TRBD1. Losses at the gene ends were 7 bases for V and 6 bases for J; bases not matched to a gene: 7. Germline V gene lookup returns CDR1 SNHLY and CDR2 FYNNEI. The CDR3 is made up of 14 amino acids. The CDR3 loop is CASTQQGAGQPQHF. The CDR3 nucleotides are TGTGCCAGCACCCAACAGGGGGCGGGTCAGCCCCAGCATTTT.

This sequence joins TRBV11-3 and TRBJ2-1; 9 positions match TRBD1. With V trimmed by 5 bases and J by 15 bases, 11 bases remained unmatched. The germline CDR1 and CDR2 sequences are SGHNT and YENEEA. The CDR3 spans 13 residues. CDR3 sequence (DNA): TGTGCCAGCAGCCCGGGTGCCGGGACAGGGCCGTTCTTC. Translating it yields CASSPGAGTGPFF.

The CDR3 DNA follows: TGTGCCAGCAGCTTAGAACTGACAGGGGGCCTAGGGGAGACCCAGTACTTC. Its translation: CASSLELTGGLGETQYF. The rearrangement uses TRBV7-9 and TRBJ2-5, with TRBD1 matching 10 bases. V lost 1 base to trimming and J lost 5 bases; unmatched junction nucleotides: 10. The CDR3 runs 17 residues. In germline, CDR1 is SEHNR, CDR2 FQNEAQ (reference sequence).

The genes are TRBV15 and TRBJ1-1, with D possibly being TRBD1 (6 bases). The CDR3 runs 15 residues. The V gene's germline CDR1 is LNHNV and CDR2 YYDKDF (reference sequence). Trimming left V 0 bases short and J 4 bases short, with 12 bases between. The CDR3 DNA reads as TGTGCCACCAGCAGAGATTCGAACAGGGCCACTGAAGCTTTCTTT. Translating gives CATSRDSNRATEAFF. The entire variable domain, with the rest obtained from reference TRBV15 and TRBJ1-1, is as follows: DAMVIQNPRYQVTQFGKPVTLSCSQTLNHNVMYWYQQKSSQAPKLLFHYYDKDFNNEADTPDNFQSRRPNTSFCFLDIRSPGLGDTAMYLCATSRDSNRATEAFFGQGTRLTVV.

The rearrangement uses TRBV25-1 and TRBJ1-2; 9 positions agree with TRBD1. The CDR3 sequence is 14 residues long. CDR1 is MGHDK, CDR2 SYGVNS, per germline. V lost 3 bases to trimming and J lost 1 base; unmatched junction nucleotides: 0. The CDR3 loop is CASSEDRGNYGYTF. DNA of the CDR3: TGTGCCAGCAGTGAGGACAGGGGTAACTATGGCTACACCTTC.

The V and J genes are TRBV14 and TRBJ2-1; tentative D call: TRBD2 (8 bases). The ends were cut back, 1 base at V and 7 bases at J, with 14 bases in the middle. The germline CDR1 and CDR2 sequences are SGHDN and FVKESK. This CDR3 contains 15 residues. CDR3: CASSQAGGGWNEQFF. The DNA for the CDR3 is TGTGCCAGCAGCCAAGCGGGAGGGGGCTGGAATGAGCAGTTCTTC.

The chain links TRBV7-3 to TRBJ1-1, with D hard to call. V shed 1 base and J shed 1 base, with 7 bases lying between them. Germline V gene data show CDR1 as SGHTA and CDR2 as FQGTGA. The CDR3 contains 14 residues. The CDR3 DNA sequence: TGTGCCAGCAGCTTAAGTCCGGGGAACACTGAAGCTTTCTTT. Its translation is CASSLSPGNTEAFF.

V gene TRBV7-2 combines with J gene TRBJ1-2; TRBD1 is a possible D gene (6 bases). The V end lost 2 bases, the J end lost 2 bases, and 15 bases lay between the germline ends. CDR1 and CDR2 (germline): SGHTA, FQGNSA. This CDR3 spans 16 amino acids. CDR3 protein: CASSLRFQGTNYGYTF. DNA of the CDR3: TGTGCCAGCAGCTTACGGTTTCAGGGGACAAACTATGGCTACACCTTC.

This clone was picked up a small number of times. The same CDR3 arises from other DNA sequences in this sample as well. The J gene is TRBJ1-6, the V gene TRBV2; 8 bases align to TRBD1. Looked up from germline, CDR1 is SNHLY and CDR2 is FYNNEI. Germline trimming cut 6 bases from V and 6 bases from J; bases unmatched to any gene: 7. CDR3 length: 15 residues. DNA of the CDR3: TGTGCCAGCAGGACAGGGGCATCGGCTAATTCACCCCTCCACTTT. This sequence encodes CASRTGASANSPLHF.

J is TRBJ2-5 and V is TRBV7-8, with 7 bases fitting TRBD2. V dropped 4 bases and J dropped 7; count of bases not matched to a gene: 12. The CDR3 runs to 15 residues. Germline V gene sequence: CDR1 SGHVS, CDR2 FQNEAQ. CDR3 loop: CASSSKRELRGTQYF. In nucleotides, the CDR3 is TGTGCCAGCAGCTCAAAGCGGGAATTAAGAGGGACCCAGTACTTC.

The genes are TRBV5-1 and TRBJ2-7, with 8 nucleotides matching TRBD1. The CDR3 is 14 residues long. V shed 4 bases, J shed 1 base, and the junction held 4 bases outside the gene matches. From germline, CDR1 is SGHRS and CDR2 YFSETQ. CDR3 loop: CASSHGQGSYEQYF. In DNA form, the CDR3 reads TGCGCCAGCAGCCACGGACAGGGATCCTACGAGCAGTACTTC.